This TCR beta chain was observed in a study of T-cell memory formation after mild COVID-19. A single record per CDR3 protein comes from TCRdb applying MiXCR to the 5' RACE reads. The table includes 250,000 to 300,000 distinct CDR3 sequences, about 16% detected once. The CDR3 is 16 residues long. V dropped 2 bases and J dropped 2 bases, with 14 bases sitting between them. The V gene's germline CDR1 is SGHAT and CDR2 FQNNGV. Study results and limitations: A second wave expanding day 15 to 37 was CD4+-biased; contracting clones were balanced.

Regarding this clonotype: No antigen is known for it.

The TCR originated in a man between 18 and 35 years old who had mild COVID-19 (a few samples of this study predate the infection). Cell type and time point are not known. The sequenced sample consisted of PBMCs or a T cell subset sorted from them (not recorded which). The rearrangement uses TRBV11-2 and TRBJ2-3; D gene unclear. DNA of the CDR3: TGTGCCAGCAGCTTATCTCATGGCGGAGTCACAGATACGCAGTATTTT. It specifies CASSLSHGGVTDTQYF.